This T cell receptor beta chain was profiled in a study of CD8 T cells in ankylosing spondylitis (dated by TCRdb to about 2017). With regard to the full study: The study profiled T cell receptor beta repertoires in healthy donors and ankylosing spondylitis patients to find disease-linked TCR variants. The full study cohort comprised about 23 ankylosing spondylitis patients and about a hundred healthy donors. Peripheral blood was sampled, and synovial fluid was also collected from ankylosing spondylitis patients.

The table lists this clonotype with many counts. This receptor's antigen is unknown. Per-base qualities were not stored, and no clone one base away is much larger. General findings and caveats noted by the study authors: Some motif variants were previously reported in synovial fluid and blood of reactive arthritis patients, suggesting common disease-initiation mechanisms. A CD8+ phenotype was shown by the disease-linked clones, which were found at relatively low frequencies in peripheral blood. According to the report, matched synovial fluid samples from ankylosing spondylitis patients were significantly enriched for the disease-linked clones. Blood from ankylosing spondylitis patients appeared to be characterized by a TCR beta motif made up of about 8 highly homologous amino acid variants.

The CDR3 sequence holds 14 residues, the cysteine and phenylalanine included. The sequence is cut down to CDR3 DNA, 42 bases in frame from base 1. The V end loses 4 bases and the J end loses 7 bases, and a stretch of 20 bases separates them. From a lookup of the germline V gene (reference sequence), CDR1 and CDR2 are DFQATT and SNEGSKA. These reads were obtained on an Illumina HiSeq 2500. TCR beta libraries were prepared by quantitative 5'-RACE with molecular barcodes. The source study handled its data this way. Disease-linked TCR variants were identified with a new computational method built on a probabilistic model of VDJ rearrangement. TCRdb reanalyzed the raw reads on its own, using fastp at Q25 for trimming and MiXCR for clone calling, and kept in-frame beta chains. Records with the same CDR3 protein are collapsed into one entry carrying the most frequent genes and DNA. It is TCRdb's table, rather than the study itself, that gives the V and J calls and clone size. The sample table lists fewer than 550,000 distinct CDR3 sequences, 5.3% of them with a count of one. The ten largest make up roughly 3.3% of the sample.

Sequencing was carried out using blood, either unsorted or a sorted T cell fraction (not recorded which). The chain was built from TRBV20-1 and TRBJ2-7, and the D gene may be TRBD1, 6 bases matching. The TCR comes from a male donor with ankylosing spondylitis. The DNA sequence reads TGCAGTGCTATACAGGGTATGGTTACTGAAGAGCAGTACTTC. It translates as CSAIQGMVTEEQYF.